This T cell receptor (beta chain) is from a study of persistence of HIV-infected CD4 T cells (dated by TCRdb to about 2020). In the study overall: The median time the participants had spent on suppressive ART was 8 years. Peripheral blood samples of up to 180 mL were collected at multiple time points, except for two participants, who underwent leukapheresis at a single time point. CMV- and HIV-1 Gag-responding CD4+ T cells were isolated from ART-treated individuals so that antigen-driven clonal expansion of HIV-1-infected cells could be examined. The clonality of all cells in each sorted population was assessed by TCRbeta sequencing, whereas the clonality of infected cells was assessed by proviral sequencing. For the TCR cluster analysis across participants, under 10 participants were included for CMV and more than five participants for Gag. Points the paper makes about the study in general: TCRbeta richness in CMV- and Gag-responding cells was significantly lower than in anti-CD3/anti-CD28-responding cells; CMV-responding cells had higher oligoclonality than CD3/CD28-stimulated and Gag-responding cells. Only a small number of individuals took part in the study, and the range of antigens tested was limited. Bulk TCR analyses could not be limited to the rare CMV-responding cells that actually contained HIV-1 proviruses. Antigen-responding cells were enriched for degenerate expanded CDR3beta sequences, which suggests convergent selection of CD4+ responses to CMV and Gag. A correlation was observed between TCR oligoclonality and proviral oligoclonality within the same sorted populations.

Explained via the paper, the treatment or condition label denotes: suppressive antiretroviral therapy. A pool of overlapping HIV-1 Gag 15-mer peptides, at about 1 ug per peptide per mL, was used to stimulate the cells. Sorting of responding CD4+ T cells was based on upregulation of both CD40 ligand and CD69. Participants were HIV-1-infected adults who started suppressive ART during chronic infection. Plasma HIV-1 RNA had been undetectable (below 50 copies/mL) in participants for at least 4 years. To be included, participants needed a CD4+ T cell count above 400 cells/uL and a positive CMV serology. Before stimulation, PBMCs were isolated using density centrifugation and then depleted of CD8+ T cells. CD8-depleted PBMCs were stimulated for around 20 hours with anti-CD28/CD49d costimulation, CD40-blocking antibody and enfuvirtide to prevent new infections. Sorting was done on either a Beckman Coulter MoFlo Legacy or an XDP sorter, and propidium iodide was used to exclude dead cells. Genomic DNA was extracted with the QIAamp DNA Mini Kit for samples above one million cells, otherwise with the Quick-DNA Microprep Kit.

The immunoSEQ hsTCRB assay version 4, run in survey mode, was used to sequence TCRbeta repertoires from genomic DNA. For TCRbeta sequencing, genomic DNA was diluted to 9.5 to 10 ng/uL, and up to 1 ug was used per sample. On the study's bioinformatics: ImmunoSeq Analyzer 3.0 was used for analysis of TCRbeta data, and diversity was computed on productive nucleotide rearrangements. The improved Chao index was used to estimate lower-bound TCR diversity, and the Gini coefficient was used to estimate clonality using the Immunarch R package. Nucleotide rearrangements that differed but encoded the same CDR3beta amino acid sequence were counted as separate clonotypes. Differential abundance analysis identified TCRbeta sequences significantly enriched in antigen-responding cells relative to anti-CD3/anti-CD28-activated cells. TCRs were clustered by predicted peptide-MHC specificity with GLIPH2, both within individual participants and across merged participant data sets. The table was pulled from immuneACCESS by TCRdb, which kept in-frame rearrangements only. Such tables lose some clones; where checked, under half of the loss comes from unresolved V genes, and the rest has no known cause. That table furnishes V, J and clone size, whereas the DNA furnished D and trimming. The sample table records under 40,000 clones; approximately 70% of these occur just once. Roughly 1.5% of the sample is in the top ten clones.

This clone was counted once. Its antigen has not been determined. The sample holds no much larger clone one base away, and base qualities are not on file. CDR1 and CDR2 were assigned from the germline V gene as SGHAT and FQNNGV. Counted from cysteine to phenylalanine, this CDR3 has 16 amino acids. Only the CDR3 DNA is retained, 48 bases long and in frame from the first base. V drops 1 base and J drops 0 bases, leaving 10 bases in between. The sequence was collected from an adult man with HIV who was CMV-seropositive. The chain was built from TRBV11-2 and TRBJ1-5; 5 matching bases give a weak D call of TRBD1. The sample in question was CD4+ T cells sorted from PBMCs after roughly 19-hour stimulation, obtained from a patient who received antiretroviral therapy. In the paper's terms, the cell subset or site label means: CD40L+CD69+ CD4 T cells responding to HIV-1 Gag peptides. The DNA sequence is given as TGTGCCAGCAGCTTAGGGGGGGGTTTTAGCAATCAGCCCCAGCATTTT. This encodes CASSLGGGFSNQPQHF.